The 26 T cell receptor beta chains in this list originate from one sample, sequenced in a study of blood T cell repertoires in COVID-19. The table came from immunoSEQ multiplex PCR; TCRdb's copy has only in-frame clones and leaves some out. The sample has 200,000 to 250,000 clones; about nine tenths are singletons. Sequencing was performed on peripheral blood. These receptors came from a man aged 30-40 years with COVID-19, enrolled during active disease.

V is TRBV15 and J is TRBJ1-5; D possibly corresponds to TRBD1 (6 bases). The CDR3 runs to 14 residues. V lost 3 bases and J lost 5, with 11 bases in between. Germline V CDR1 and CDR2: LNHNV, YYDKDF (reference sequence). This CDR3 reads CATSRDSTHQPQHF. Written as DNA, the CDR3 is TGTGCCACCAGCAGGGACAGTACCCATCAGCCCCAGCATTTT.

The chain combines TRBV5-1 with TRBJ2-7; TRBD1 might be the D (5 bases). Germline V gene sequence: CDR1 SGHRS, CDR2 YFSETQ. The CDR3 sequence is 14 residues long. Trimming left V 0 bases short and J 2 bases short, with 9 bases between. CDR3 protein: CASSLEQETYEQYF. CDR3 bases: TGCGCCAGCAGCTTGGAACAGGAGACCTACGAGCAGTACTTC.

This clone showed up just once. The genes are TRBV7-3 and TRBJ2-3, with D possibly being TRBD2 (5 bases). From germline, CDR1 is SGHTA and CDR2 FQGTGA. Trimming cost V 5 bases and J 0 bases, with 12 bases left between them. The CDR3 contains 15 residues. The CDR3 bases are TGTGCCAGCAGCGGAAGTCGGGGTAGCACAGATACGCAGTATTTT. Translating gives CASSGSRGSTDTQYF.

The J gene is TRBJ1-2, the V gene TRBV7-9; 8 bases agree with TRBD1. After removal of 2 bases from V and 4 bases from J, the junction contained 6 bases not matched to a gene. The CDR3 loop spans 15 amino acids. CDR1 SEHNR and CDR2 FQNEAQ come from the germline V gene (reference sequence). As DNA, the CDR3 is TGTGCCAGCAGCTTACAGGGGGCGAAGGGCTATGGCTACACCTTC. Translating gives CASSLQGAKGYGYTF.

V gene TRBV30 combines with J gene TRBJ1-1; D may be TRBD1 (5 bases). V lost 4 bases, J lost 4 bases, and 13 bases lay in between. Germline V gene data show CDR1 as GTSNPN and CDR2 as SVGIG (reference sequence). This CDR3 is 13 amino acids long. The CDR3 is CAWTGFVGTEAFF. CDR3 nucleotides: TGTGCCTGGACAGGGTTTGTTGGCACTGAAGCTTTCTTT.

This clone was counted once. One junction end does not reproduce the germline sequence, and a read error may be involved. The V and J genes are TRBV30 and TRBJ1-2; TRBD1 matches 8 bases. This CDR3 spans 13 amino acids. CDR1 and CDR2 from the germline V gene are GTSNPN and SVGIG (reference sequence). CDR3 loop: CAWSAQGAARPNF. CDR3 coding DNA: TGTGCCTGGAGTGCCCAGGGGGCGGCAAGGCCAAACTTC.

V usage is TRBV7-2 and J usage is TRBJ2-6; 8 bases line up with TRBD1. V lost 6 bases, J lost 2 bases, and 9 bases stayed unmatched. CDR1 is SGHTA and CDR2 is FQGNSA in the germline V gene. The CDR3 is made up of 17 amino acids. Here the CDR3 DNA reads TGTGCCAGCAGTAACGGACAGGGAGCAGCTGGGGCCAACGTCCTGACTTTC. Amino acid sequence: CASSNGQGAAGANVLTF.

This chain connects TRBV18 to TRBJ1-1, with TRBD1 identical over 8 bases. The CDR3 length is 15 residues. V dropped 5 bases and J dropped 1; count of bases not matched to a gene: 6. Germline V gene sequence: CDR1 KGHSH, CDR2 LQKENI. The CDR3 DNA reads TGTGCCAGCTCAACAATGCAGGGGGCGAACACTGAAGCTTTCTTT. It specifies CASSTMQGANTEAFF.

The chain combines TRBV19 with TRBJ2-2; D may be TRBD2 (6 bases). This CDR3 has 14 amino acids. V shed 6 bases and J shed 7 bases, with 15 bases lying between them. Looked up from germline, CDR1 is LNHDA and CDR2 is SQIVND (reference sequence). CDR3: CASSLETSFGELFF. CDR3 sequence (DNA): TGTGCCAGTAGCCTGGAGACTAGTTTCGGGGAGCTGTTTTTT. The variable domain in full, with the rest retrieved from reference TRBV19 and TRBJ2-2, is DGGITQSPKYLFRKEGQNVTLSCEQNLNHDAMYWYRQDPGQGLRLIYYSQIVNDFQKGDIAEGYSVSREKKESFPLTVTSAQKNPTAFYLCASSLETSFGELFFGEGSRLTVL.

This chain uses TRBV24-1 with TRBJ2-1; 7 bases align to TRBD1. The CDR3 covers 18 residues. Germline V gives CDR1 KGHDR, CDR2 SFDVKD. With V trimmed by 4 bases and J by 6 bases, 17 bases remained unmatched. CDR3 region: CATSDPTKTGMSINEQFF. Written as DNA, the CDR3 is TGTGCCACCAGTGACCCCACCAAGACAGGGATGTCTATCAATGAGCAGTTCTTC.

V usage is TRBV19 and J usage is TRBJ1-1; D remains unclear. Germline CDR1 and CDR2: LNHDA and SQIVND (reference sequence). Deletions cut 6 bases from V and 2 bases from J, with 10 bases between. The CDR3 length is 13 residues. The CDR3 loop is CASSLYLNTEAFF. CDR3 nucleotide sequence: TGTGCCAGTAGCCTGTACTTAAACACTGAAGCTTTCTTT.

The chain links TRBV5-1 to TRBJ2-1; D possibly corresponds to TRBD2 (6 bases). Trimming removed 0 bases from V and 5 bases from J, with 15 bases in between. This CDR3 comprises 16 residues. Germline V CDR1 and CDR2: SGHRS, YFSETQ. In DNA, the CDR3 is TGCGCCAGCAGCTTGGCCGGGACTCCAGCTAACAATGAGCAGTTCTTC. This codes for CASSLAGTPANNEQFF.

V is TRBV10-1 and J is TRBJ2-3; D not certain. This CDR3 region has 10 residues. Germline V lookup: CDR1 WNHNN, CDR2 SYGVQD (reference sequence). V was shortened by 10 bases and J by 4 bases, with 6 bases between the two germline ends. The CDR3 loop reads CATLADTQYF. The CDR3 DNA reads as TGCGCCACTCTAGCAGATACGCAGTATTTT.

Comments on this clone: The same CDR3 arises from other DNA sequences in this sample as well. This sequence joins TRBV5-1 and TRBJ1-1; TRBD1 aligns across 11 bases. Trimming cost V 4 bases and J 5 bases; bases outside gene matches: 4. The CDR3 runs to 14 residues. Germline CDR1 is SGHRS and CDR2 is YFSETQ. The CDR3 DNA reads TGCGCCAGCAGCACGGGACAGGGGGGTACTGAAGCTTTCTTT. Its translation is CASSTGQGGTEAFF.

CDR3: CSVDPRQGATDTQYF. The CDR3 nucleotides read TGCAGCGTTGACCCTAGACAGGGGGCCACAGATACGCAGTATTTT. The genes are TRBV29-1 and TRBJ2-3; 10 bases line up with TRBD1. Germline values: CDR1 SQVTM, CDR2 ANQGSEA. The CDR3 extends over 15 amino acids. The V and J ends lost 3 bases and 2 bases, in that order; junction bases with no gene match: 5.

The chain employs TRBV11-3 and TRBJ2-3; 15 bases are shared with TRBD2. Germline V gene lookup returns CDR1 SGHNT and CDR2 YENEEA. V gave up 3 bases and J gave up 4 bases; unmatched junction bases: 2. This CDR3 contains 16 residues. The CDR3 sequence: CASSFGLAGGPDTQYF. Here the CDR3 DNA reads TGTGCCAGCAGCTTCGGACTAGCGGGAGGGCCAGATACGCAGTATTTT.

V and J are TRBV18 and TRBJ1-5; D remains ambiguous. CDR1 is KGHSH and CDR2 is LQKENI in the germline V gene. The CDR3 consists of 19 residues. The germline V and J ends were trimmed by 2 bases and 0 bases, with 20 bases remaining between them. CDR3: CASSPTVLIQTYSNQPQHF. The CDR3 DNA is TGTGCCAGCTCACCAACAGTCCTTATACAGACATATAGCAATCAGCCCCAGCATTTT.

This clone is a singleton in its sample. Here the CDR3 reads CASSLARAEAFF. CDR3 coding DNA: TGTGCCAGCAGTTTAGCCCGGGCTGAAGCTTTCTTT. V and J are TRBV28 and TRBJ1-1; the D is unclear. Trimming left V 2 bases short and J 6 bases short, with 7 bases between. Germline V gene sequence: CDR1 MDHEN, CDR2 SYDVKM. This CDR3 region has 12 residues.

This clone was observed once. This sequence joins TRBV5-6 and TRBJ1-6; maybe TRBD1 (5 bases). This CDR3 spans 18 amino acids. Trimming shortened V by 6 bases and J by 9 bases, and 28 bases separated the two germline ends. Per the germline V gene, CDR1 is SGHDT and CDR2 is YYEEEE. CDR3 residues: CASIKQVVGINRGSPLHF. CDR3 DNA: TGTGCCAGCATCAAACAGGTCGTGGGGATAAATCGTGGTTCACCCCTCCACTTT. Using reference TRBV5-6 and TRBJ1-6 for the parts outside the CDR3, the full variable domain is DAGVTQSPTHLIKTRGQQVTLRCSPKSGHDTVSWYQQALGQGPQFIFQYYEEEERQRGNFPDRFSGHQFPNYSSELNVNALLLGDSALYLCASIKQVVGINRGSPLHFGNGTRLTVT.

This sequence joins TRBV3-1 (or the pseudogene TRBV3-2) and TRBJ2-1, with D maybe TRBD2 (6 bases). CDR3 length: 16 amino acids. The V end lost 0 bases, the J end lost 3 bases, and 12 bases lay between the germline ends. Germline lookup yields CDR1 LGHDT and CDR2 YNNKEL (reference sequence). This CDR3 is CASSQDYSGFYNEQFF. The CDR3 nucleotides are TGTGCCAGCAGCCAAGATTATAGCGGCTTCTACAATGAGCAGTTCTTC.

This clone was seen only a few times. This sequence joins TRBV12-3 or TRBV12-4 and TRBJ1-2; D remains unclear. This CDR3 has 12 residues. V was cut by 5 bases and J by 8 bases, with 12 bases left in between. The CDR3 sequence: CASSARWWGYTF. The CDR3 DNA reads TGTGCCAGCAGTGCCCGGTGGTGGGGCTACACCTTC.

Here the CDR3 DNA reads TGTGCCAGTAGTATTCGCCAGGGGGCTTGGTATGGCTACACCTTC. The encoded protein is CASSIRQGAWYGYTF. The V and J genes are TRBV19 and TRBJ1-2; 8 nucleotides align to TRBD1. With V trimmed by 3 bases and J by 5 bases, 8 bases remained unmatched. Germline values: CDR1 LNHDA, CDR2 SQIVND (reference sequence). CDR3 size: 15 residues.

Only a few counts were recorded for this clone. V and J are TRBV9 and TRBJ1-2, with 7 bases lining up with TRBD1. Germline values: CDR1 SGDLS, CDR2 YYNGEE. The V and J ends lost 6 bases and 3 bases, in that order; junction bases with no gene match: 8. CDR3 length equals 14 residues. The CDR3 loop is CASTLGQDHYGYTF. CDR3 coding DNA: TGTGCCAGCACCCTCGGACAGGACCACTATGGCTACACCTTC.

The CDR3 reads CAARVAGELFF. The CDR3 coding sequence is TGTGCCGCGCGGGTGGCCGGGGAGCTGTTTTTT. V is TRBV12-5 and J is TRBJ2-2; tentative D call: TRBD2 (5 bases). Germline V gene lookup returns CDR1 LGHNT and CDR2 FRNRAP. This CDR3 comprises 11 residues.

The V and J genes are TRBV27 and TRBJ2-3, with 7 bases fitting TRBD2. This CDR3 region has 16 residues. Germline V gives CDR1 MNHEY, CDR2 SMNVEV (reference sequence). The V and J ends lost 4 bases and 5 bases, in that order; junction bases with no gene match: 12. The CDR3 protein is CASSSLGGGPEDTQYF. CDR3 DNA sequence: TGTGCCAGCAGTTCCTTGGGGGGAGGGCCGGAAGATACGCAGTATTTT.

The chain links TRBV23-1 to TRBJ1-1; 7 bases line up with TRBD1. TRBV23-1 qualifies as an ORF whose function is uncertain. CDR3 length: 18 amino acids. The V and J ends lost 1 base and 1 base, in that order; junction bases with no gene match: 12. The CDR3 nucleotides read TGCGCCAGCAGTCAATGGGGGTGGAGGGGGCGAAGGAACACTGAAGCTTTCTTT. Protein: CASSQWGWRGRRNTEAFF.